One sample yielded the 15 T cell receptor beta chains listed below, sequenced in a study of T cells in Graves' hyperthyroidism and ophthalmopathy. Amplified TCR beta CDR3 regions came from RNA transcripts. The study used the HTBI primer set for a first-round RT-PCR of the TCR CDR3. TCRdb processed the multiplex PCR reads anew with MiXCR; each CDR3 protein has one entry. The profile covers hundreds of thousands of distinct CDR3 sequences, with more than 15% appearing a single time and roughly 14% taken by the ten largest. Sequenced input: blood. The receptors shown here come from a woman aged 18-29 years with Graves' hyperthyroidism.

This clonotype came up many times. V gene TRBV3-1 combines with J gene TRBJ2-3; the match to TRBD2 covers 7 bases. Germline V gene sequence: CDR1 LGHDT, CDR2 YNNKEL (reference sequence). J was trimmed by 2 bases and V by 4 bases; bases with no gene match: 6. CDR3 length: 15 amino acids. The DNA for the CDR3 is TGTGCCAGCAGCCGACGGGGGGATCACACAGATACGCAGTATTTT. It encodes CASSRRGDHTDTQYF.

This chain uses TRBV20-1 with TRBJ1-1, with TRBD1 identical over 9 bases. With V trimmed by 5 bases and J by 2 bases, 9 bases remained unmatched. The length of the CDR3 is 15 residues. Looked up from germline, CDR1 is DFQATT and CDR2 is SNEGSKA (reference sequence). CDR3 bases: TGCAGTGCTCCACCCCCGACAGGGGGTAACACTGAAGCTTTCTTT. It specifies CSAPPPTGGNTEAFF.

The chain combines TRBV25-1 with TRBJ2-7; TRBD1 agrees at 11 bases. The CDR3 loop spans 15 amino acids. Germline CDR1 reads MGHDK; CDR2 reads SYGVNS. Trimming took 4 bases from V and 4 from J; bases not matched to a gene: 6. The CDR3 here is CASSVGQGAVYEQYF. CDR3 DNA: TGTGCCAGCAGTGTAGGACAGGGGGCCGTTTACGAGCAGTACTTC.

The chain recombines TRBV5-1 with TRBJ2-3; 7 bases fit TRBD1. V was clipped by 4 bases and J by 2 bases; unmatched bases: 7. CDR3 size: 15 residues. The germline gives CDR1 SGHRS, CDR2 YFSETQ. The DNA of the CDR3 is TGCGCCAGCAGCCCGGGACAGAGCATCACAGATACGCAGTATTTT. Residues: CASSPGQSITDTQYF.

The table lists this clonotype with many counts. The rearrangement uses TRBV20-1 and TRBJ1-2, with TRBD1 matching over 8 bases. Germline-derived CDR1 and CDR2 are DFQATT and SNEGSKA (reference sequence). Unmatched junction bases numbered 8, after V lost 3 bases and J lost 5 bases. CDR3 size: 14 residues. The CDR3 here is CSARPTGDGYGYTF. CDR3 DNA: TGCAGTGCTAGGCCGACAGGGGATGGTTATGGCTACACCTTC.

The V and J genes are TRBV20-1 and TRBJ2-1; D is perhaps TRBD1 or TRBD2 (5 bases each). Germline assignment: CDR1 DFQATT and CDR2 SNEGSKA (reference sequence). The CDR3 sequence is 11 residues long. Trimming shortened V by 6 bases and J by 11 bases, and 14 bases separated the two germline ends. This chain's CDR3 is CSAGPGPKQFF. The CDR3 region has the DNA TGCAGTGCCGGTCCGGGGCCCAAGCAGTTCTTC.

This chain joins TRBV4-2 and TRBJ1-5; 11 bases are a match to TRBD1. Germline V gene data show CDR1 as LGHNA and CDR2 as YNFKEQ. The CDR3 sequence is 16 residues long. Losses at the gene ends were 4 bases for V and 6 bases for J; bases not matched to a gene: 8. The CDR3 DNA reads TGTGCCAGCAGCCCCTCGGACAGGGGGCACCTTCAGCCCCAGCATTTT. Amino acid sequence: CASSPSDRGHLQPQHF.

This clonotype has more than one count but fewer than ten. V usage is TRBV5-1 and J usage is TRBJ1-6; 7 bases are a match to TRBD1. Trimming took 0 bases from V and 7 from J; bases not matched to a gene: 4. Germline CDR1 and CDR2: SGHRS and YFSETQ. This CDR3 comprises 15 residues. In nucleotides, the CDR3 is TGCGCCAGCAGCTTGGCTGGGACAGCCAATTCACCCCTCCACTTT. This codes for CASSLAGTANSPLHF.

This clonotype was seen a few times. CDR3 nucleotide sequence: TGTGCCAGCAGCTCCGGCCGCCTGGGGACCGGGGAGCTGTTTTTT. It specifies CASSSGRLGTGELFF. This sequence joins TRBV11-2 and TRBJ2-2; D is uncertain. The germline gives CDR1 SGHAT, CDR2 FQNNGV. The CDR3 runs to 15 residues. V lost 4 bases, J lost 5 bases, and 14 bases lay in between.

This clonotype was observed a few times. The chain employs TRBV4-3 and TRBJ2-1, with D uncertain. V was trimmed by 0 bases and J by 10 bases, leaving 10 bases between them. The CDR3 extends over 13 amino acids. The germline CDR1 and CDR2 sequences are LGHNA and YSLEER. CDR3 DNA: TGCGCCAGCAGCCAAGATCGGGTTTCCGAGCAGTTCTTC. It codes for CASSQDRVSEQFF.

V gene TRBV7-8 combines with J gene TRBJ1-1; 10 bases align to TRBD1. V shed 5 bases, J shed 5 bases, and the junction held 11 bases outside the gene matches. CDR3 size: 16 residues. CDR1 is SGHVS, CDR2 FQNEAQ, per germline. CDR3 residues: CASSRYGTGDQTEAFF. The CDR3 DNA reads TGTGCCAGCAGCCGGTACGGGACAGGGGATCAAACTGAAGCTTTCTTT. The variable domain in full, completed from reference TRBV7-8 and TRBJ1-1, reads GAGVSQSPRYKVAKRGQDVALRCDPISGHVSLFWYQQALGQGPEFLTYFQNEAQLDKSGLPSDRFFAERPEGSVSTLKIQRTQQEDSAVYLCASSRYGTGDQTEAFFGQGTRLTVV.

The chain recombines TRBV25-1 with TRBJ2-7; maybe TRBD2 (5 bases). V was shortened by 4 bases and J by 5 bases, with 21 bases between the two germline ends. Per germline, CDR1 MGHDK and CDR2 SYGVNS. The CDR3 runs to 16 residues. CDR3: CASSAAPRGGLNEQYF. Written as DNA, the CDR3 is TGTGCCAGCAGTGCCGCCCCCCGAGGAGGTCTAAACGAGCAGTACTTC.

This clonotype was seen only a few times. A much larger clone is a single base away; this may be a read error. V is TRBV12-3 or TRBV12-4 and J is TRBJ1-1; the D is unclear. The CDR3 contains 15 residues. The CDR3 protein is CAGSLNGRGNTEAFF. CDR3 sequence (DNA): TGTGCCGGCAGTTTAAATGGTAGAGGGAACACTGAAGCTTTCTTT.

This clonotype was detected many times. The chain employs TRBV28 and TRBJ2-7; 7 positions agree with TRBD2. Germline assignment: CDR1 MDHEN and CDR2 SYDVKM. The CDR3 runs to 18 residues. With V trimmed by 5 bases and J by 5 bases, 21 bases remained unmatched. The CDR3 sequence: CASSPGTGASGIFNEQYF. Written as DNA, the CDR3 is TGTGCCAGCAGTCCAGGAACAGGTGCCAGCGGGATCTTCAACGAGCAGTACTTC.

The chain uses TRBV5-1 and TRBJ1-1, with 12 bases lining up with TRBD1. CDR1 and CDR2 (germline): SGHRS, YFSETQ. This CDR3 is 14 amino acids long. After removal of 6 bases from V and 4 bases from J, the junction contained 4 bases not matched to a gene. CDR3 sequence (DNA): TGCGCCAGCACGGGACAGGGGGCGAGCACTGAAGCTTTCTTT. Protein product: CASTGQGASTEAFF.